Detailed here is one T cell receptor (beta chain). Antigen specificity is unknown. Deletions cut 7 bases from V and 1 base from J, with 12 bases between. This CDR3 is built from 13 residues. The germline V gene has CDR1 SQVTM and CDR2 ANQGSEA. The sample originates from a study of blood T cells in healthy people across ages. Broader study findings: Both higher diversity and more naive CD4+ cells marked long-lived donors when set against aged donors.

A second roughly 6 to 11 cycle PCR used barcoded and J-beta primers. TCRdb fed the 5' RACE reads into MiXCR, producing one record per CDR3 protein. The data hold hundreds of thousands of distinct CDR3 sequences, with about 53% observed a single time. Researchers isolated at least 6.5 million PBMCs per sample. Per sample, at least 5 micrograms of total RNA were extracted. The chain uses TRBV29-1 and TRBJ2-3; D might be TRBD1 or TRBD2, each matching 5 bases. The sample taken for sequencing was blood. The clonotype was recovered from a man aged 60-69 years in good health. The chain's CDR3 is CSGWGYGTDTQYF. The DNA for the CDR3 is TGCAGCGGATGGGGGTATGGCACAGATACGCAGTATTTT.